A selection of T cell receptor beta chains follows, all from one sample in a study of blood T cell repertoires in COVID-19. Method: immunoSEQ multiplex PCR; TCRdb's copy keeps in-frame clones and lacks some. The repertoire consists of about 200,000 clones, with 85% occurring once and the leading ten covering around 19%. Sequenced sample: PBMCs or T cells enriched from blood (not recorded which). These receptor sequences come from a man in his forties who had recovered from COVID-19. Each CDR3 is given with its conserved first and last residue. A D gene is named only where the DNA matches it firmly. Where a row states a size, it is once, few, many or the class of an expanded clone; other rows omit it.

d_call: -; v_call: TRBV21-1; j_call: TRBJ2-1; clone_size: -; cdr3_aa: CASSKAPAGDHYNEQFF; cdr3_nt: TGTGCCAGCAGCAAAGCGCCAGCGGGAGACCACTACAATGAGCAGTTCTTC
d_call: -; v_call: TRBV6-6; j_call: TRBJ1-1; clone_size: -; cdr3_aa: CASSYSEVNTEAFF; cdr3_nt: TGTGCCAGCAGTTACTCGGAGGTAAACACTGAAGCTTTCTTT
d_call: -; v_call: TRBV6-5; j_call: TRBJ1-5; clone_size: -; cdr3_aa: CASTSDRSNQPQHF; cdr3_nt: TGTGCCAGCACTTCAGACAGAAGCAATCAGCCCCAGCATTTT
d_call: TRBD2; v_call: TRBV3-1/TRBV3-2; j_call: TRBJ2-7; clone_size: -; cdr3_aa: CASSQGPGTSVSYEQYF; cdr3_nt: TGTGCCAGCAGCCAAGGACCCGGGACTAGCGTCTCCTACGAGCAGTACTTC
d_call: TRBD1; v_call: TRBV4-1; j_call: TRBJ1-2; clone_size: -; cdr3_aa: CASSQDHRGLGYTF; cdr3_nt: TGCGCCAGCAGCCAAGATCACAGGGGGCTTGGCTACACCTTC
d_call: -; v_call: TRBV12-5; j_call: TRBJ2-1; clone_size: -; cdr3_aa: CASSLDSEIEQFF; cdr3_nt: TGTGCTAGTAGTTTGGACTCCGAGATAGAGCAGTTCTTC
d_call: -; v_call: TRBV6-2/TRBV6-3; j_call: TRBJ2-1; clone_size: -; cdr3_aa: CASSPGSNEQFF; cdr3_nt: TGTGCCAGCAGTCCAGGTAGCAATGAGCAGTTCTTC
d_call: -; v_call: TRBV3-1/TRBV3-2; j_call: TRBJ2-1; clone_size: -; cdr3_aa: CASSQDSLGWTYNEQFF; cdr3_nt: TGTGCCAGCAGCCAAGATAGTTTGGGGTGGACTTACAATGAGCAGTTCTTC
d_call: TRBD2; v_call: TRBV5-1; j_call: TRBJ2-3; clone_size: once; cdr3_aa: CASSLVPTTSGSHTQYF; cdr3_nt: TGCGCCAGCAGCTTGGTCCCAACGACTAGCGGGAGTCATACGCAGTATTTT
d_call: TRBD1; v_call: TRBV28; j_call: TRBJ1-1; clone_size: -; cdr3_aa: CASSKQGGDTEAFF; cdr3_nt: TGTGCCAGCAGTAAACAGGGGGGGGACACTGAAGCTTTCTTT
d_call: -; v_call: TRBV30; j_call: TRBJ1-5; clone_size: -; cdr3_aa: CAWDPGHSGGNQPQHF; cdr3_nt: TGTGCCTGGGACCCGGGTCACAGCGGGGGCAATCAGCCCCAGCATTTT
d_call: TRBD2; v_call: TRBV7-9; j_call: TRBJ2-1; clone_size: -; cdr3_aa: CASSLGTSGKNFYNEQFF; cdr3_nt: TGTGCCAGCAGCTTAGGGACTAGCGGGAAGAATTTCTACAATGAGCAGTTCTTC
d_call: -; v_call: TRBV18; j_call: TRBJ2-1; clone_size: -; cdr3_aa: CASSPQSGTYNEQFF; cdr3_nt: TGTGCCAGCTCCCCCCAGTCGGGTACCTACAATGAGCAGTTCTTC
d_call: -; v_call: TRBV19; j_call: TRBJ1-2; clone_size: -; cdr3_aa: CASRQNYGYTF; cdr3_nt: TGTGCCAGTAGACAGAACTATGGCTACACCTTC